Presented here are 27 T cell receptor beta chains from one specimen sequenced in a study of sequential checkpoint blockade in melanoma. Specified treatment: randomized to nivolumab then ipilimumab (arm A) or the reverse (arm B). Libraries were prepared by immunoSEQ multiplex PCR; TCRdb keeps only in-frame clonotypes and omits some of them. The sample yields fewer than 15,000 clones, less than 75% seen once. The sample consisted of CD8+ T cells sorted from blood (inferred from file names), taken from a patient given nivolumab and ipilimumab in sequence. These receptors came from a human donor with melanoma.

This sequence joins TRBV4-1 and TRBJ2-1; D perhaps matches TRBD2 (8 bases). Per the germline V gene, CDR1 is MGHRA and CDR2 is YSYEKL. This CDR3 is built from 15 residues. The ends were cut back, 4 bases at V and 8 bases at J, with 18 bases in the middle. CDR3 sequence: CASSLAGLGGDEQFF. The CDR3 DNA is TGCGCCAGCAGCCTGGCGGGACTAGGGGGCGATGAGCAGTTCTTC.

This chain connects TRBV5-8 to TRBJ2-3; D perhaps matches TRBD2 (6 bases). There are 15 residues in the CDR3. V was shortened by 4 bases and J by 4 bases, with 16 bases between the two germline ends. In germline, CDR1 is SGHTS, CDR2 YDEGEE. This CDR3 is CASSLGTWVADTQYF. The CDR3 nucleotides read TGTGCCAGCAGCCTGGGGACTTGGGTCGCAGATACGCAGTATTTT.

V gene TRBV6-5 combines with J gene TRBJ1-1, with D tentatively TRBD1 (5 bases). V was cut by 2 bases and J by 2 bases, with 15 bases left in between. The germline V gene encodes CDR1 MNHEY and CDR2 SVGAGI. This CDR3 has 16 residues. The CDR3 sequence: CASSYRARVRNTEAFF. DNA for the CDR3: TGTGCCAGCAGTTACAGGGCCAGGGTTCGAAACACTGAAGCTTTCTTT.

This chain joins TRBV9 and TRBJ1-1; 7 bases agree with TRBD1. The CDR3 length is 14 residues. Germline loops: CDR1 SGDLS, CDR2 YYNGEE. The V gene end was trimmed by 0 bases and the J gene end by 4 bases; junction bases not matched to a gene: 3. The CDR3 bases are TGTGCCAGCAGCGTAGTGAAGGGGGCCACTGAAGCTTTCTTT. Its protein product is CASSVVKGATEAFF.

V is TRBV5-3 and J is TRBJ2-7, with 8 bases matching TRBD1. TRBV5-3 is marked as an open reading frame, function uncertain. The CDR3 runs 15 residues. The trim removed 8 bases at V and 2 bases at J, leaving 12 bases unmatched. The CDR3 nucleotides read TGTGCCAGCAGCCCCAGACAGGGGTCTACCTACGAGCAGTACTTC. Protein: CASSPRQGSTYEQYF.

The chain is built from TRBV21-1 and TRBJ2-2; no DNA check was done on the table's D call, TRBD1. TRBV21-1 is a recognized pseudogene. The CDR3 consists of 17 residues. CDR3 bases: TGTGCCAGCAGCTCTCCGATATGGGGGCCAAGCACCGGGGAGCTGTTTTTT. This gives the protein CASSSPIWGPSTGELFF.

This chain connects TRBV4-3 to TRBJ1-2, with 11 bases that match TRBD1. This CDR3 region has 16 residues. J gave up 3 bases and V 3 bases, and 6 bases lay outside the gene matches. Germline V CDR1 and CDR2: LGHNA, YSLEER. Here the CDR3 reads CASSQAGQGAHYGYTF. The CDR3 nucleotides read TGCGCCAGCAGCCAGGCCGGACAGGGGGCCCACTATGGCTACACCTTC.

This clone is a singleton in its sample. The rearrangement joins TRBV27 to TRBJ2-5; possibly TRBD2 for D (6 bases). The CDR3 is 12 residues long. The germline V gene encodes CDR1 MNHEY and CDR2 SMNVEV (reference sequence). With 6 bases removed from V and 4 bases from J, the gap between germline ends came to 9 bases. CDR3 region: CASRGGRETQYF. Here the CDR3 DNA reads TGTGCCAGCAGAGGAGGGAGAGAGACCCAGTACTTC.

V usage is TRBV7-9 and J usage is TRBJ2-3; 7 nucleotides match TRBD1. Germline CDR1 is SEHNR and CDR2 is FQNEAQ (reference sequence). This CDR3 comprises 15 residues. J was trimmed by 0 bases and V by 5 bases; bases with no gene match: 5. This chain's CDR3 is CASSPTGVSTDTQYF. The CDR3 DNA is TGTGCCAGCAGCCCCACAGGGGTTAGCACAGATACGCAGTATTTT.

J is TRBJ2-5 and V is TRBV9; 7 bases map to TRBD2. Germline lookup yields CDR1 SGDLS and CDR2 YYNGEE. The CDR3 is 15 residues long. The V and J ends lost 2 bases and 2 bases, in that order; junction bases with no gene match: 6. The chain's CDR3 is CASSVGEGPQETQYF. CDR3 DNA sequence: TGTGCCAGCAGCGTGGGGGAGGGCCCACAAGAGACCCAGTACTTC.

DNA of the CDR3: TGCGCCAGCAGCCAAGAGGGCCTGGGAGAGACCCAGTACTTC. It yields the protein CASSQEGLGETQYF. The V and J genes are TRBV4-1 and TRBJ2-5; D is undetermined. Between the trimmed V and J ends, which lost 0 bases and 4 bases, there was a span of 9 bases. Germline V gene data show CDR1 as MGHRA and CDR2 as YSYEKL. This CDR3 comprises 14 residues.

The chain is built from TRBV29-1 and TRBJ2-7; 10 bases line up with TRBD1. This CDR3 spans 13 amino acids. Germline CDR1 is SQVTM and CDR2 is ANQGSEA. The V gene end was trimmed by 2 bases and the J gene end by 3 bases; junction bases not matched to a gene: 1. CDR3 nucleotides: TGCAGCGTTGAAAGGACAGGGGGCTACGAGCAGTACTTC. Its protein product is CSVERTGGYEQYF.

This clone has just a few counts. This chain connects TRBV21-1 to TRBJ2-5; TRBD2 was called by the table and not checked on the DNA. TRBV21-1 is described as a pseudogene. This CDR3 region has 15 residues. The CDR3 nucleotides read TGTGCCAGCAGCTCCTACACGCCGGGACTCAGGGTCCAGTACTTC. It yields the protein CASSSYTPGLRVQYF.

The gene calls are TRBV30 and TRBJ1-5; 8 bases match TRBD1. CDR1 and CDR2 (germline): GTSNPN, SVGIG (reference sequence). With V trimmed by 1 base and J by 1 base, 3 bases remained unmatched. The CDR3 has 15 residues. The CDR3 is CAWSAGTGSNQPQHF. CDR3 nucleotide sequence: TGTGCCTGGAGTGCCGGGACAGGAAGCAATCAGCCCCAGCATTTT.

The chain is built from TRBV9 and TRBJ1-5; 7 nucleotides match TRBD1. V gave up 0 bases and J gave up 2 bases; unmatched junction bases: 2. CDR3 length: 15 amino acids. The germline CDR1 and CDR2 sequences are SGDLS and YYNGEE. The CDR3 protein is CASSVGQGGNQPQHF. CDR3 nucleotides: TGTGCCAGCAGCGTAGGACAGGGCGGCAATCAGCCCCAGCATTTT. Based on the CDR3 plus reference TRBV9 and TRBJ1-5, the full variable domain is DSGVTQTPKHLITATGQRVTLRCSPRSGDLSVYWYQQSLDQGLQFLIQYYNGEERAKGNILERFSAQQFPDLHSELNLSSLELGDSALYFCASSVGQGGNQPQHFGDGTRLSIL.

This clone was counted a few times. The chain employs TRBV9 and TRBJ2-1, with 9 bases matching TRBD1. This CDR3 comprises 16 residues. Losses at the gene ends were 7 bases for V and 3 bases for J; bases not matched to a gene: 11. The V gene's germline CDR1 is SGDLS and CDR2 YYNGEE. CDR3 region: CASSRQGDPLYNEQFF. CDR3 sequence (DNA): TGTGCCAGCTCTCGACAGGGGGACCCCCTCTACAATGAGCAGTTCTTC.

The chain has TRBV19 and TRBJ2-5; possibly TRBD2 for D (6 bases). The DNA end is more similar to TRBJ2-7, so the J call may be wrong. Germline CDR1 LNHDA, CDR2 SQIVND (reference sequence). The CDR3 has 13 amino acids. The CDR3 nucleotides read TGTGCCAGTAGTAATCCCACGGGGGTCGAGCAGTACTTC. It translates to CASSNPTGVEQYF.

The chain recombines TRBV19 with TRBJ2-3; the match to TRBD2 covers 12 bases. CDR1 is LNHDA, CDR2 SQIVND, per germline (reference sequence). The V segment lost 2 bases and the J segment 7 bases; nucleotides outside the gene matches: 10. CDR3 length: 17 residues. The CDR3 sequence: CASSIWTLAGGTYTQYF. The CDR3 DNA reads as TGTGCCAGTAGTATATGGACACTAGCGGGAGGTACATATACGCAGTATTTT.

The genes are TRBV4-1 and TRBJ2-5, with 7 bases fitting TRBD2. The trim removed 4 bases at V and 2 bases at J, leaving 13 bases unmatched. CDR3 length equals 17 residues. Germline V gene data show CDR1 as MGHRA and CDR2 as YSYEKL. CDR3 loop: CASSLHLKASGQETQYF. The CDR3 DNA follows: TGCGCCAGCAGCCTCCACCTTAAGGCTAGCGGACAAGAGACCCAGTACTTC.

The chain is built from TRBV6-6 and TRBJ2-1; D may be TRBD1 (5 bases). Trimming left V 2 bases short and J 10 bases short, with 12 bases between. The CDR3 consists of 13 residues. Germline lookup yields CDR1 MNHNY and CDR2 SVGAGI (reference sequence). Written as DNA, the CDR3 is TGTGCCAGCAGTTACGGGGCCCGGAAGGAGCAGTTCTTC. This encodes CASSYGARKEQFF.

This clone was seen only a few times. V usage is TRBV4-1 and J usage is TRBJ1-5; D unresolved. Germline V CDR1 and CDR2: MGHRA, YSYEKL. Trimming took off 0 bases at V and 7 bases at J, with 16 bases between the two ends. This CDR3 is 16 amino acids long. The CDR3: CASSQDWTLPSQPQHF. The CDR3 DNA follows: TGCGCCAGCAGCCAAGACTGGACTTTACCTAGCCAGCCCCAGCATTTT.

The chain uses TRBV5-1 and TRBJ2-7; possibly TRBD1 for D (6 bases). The CDR3 totals 14 residues. Germline CDR1 SGHRS, CDR2 YFSETQ. Trimming removed 3 bases from V and 0 bases from J, with 10 bases in between. CDR3 bases: TGCGCCAGCAGCTGGGGGCTCCTCTCCTACGAGCAGTACTTC. Translation: CASSWGLLSYEQYF.

The table lists this clone with a count of one. The chain combines TRBV19 with TRBJ2-3, with D possibly TRBD2 on 5 matching bases. The CDR3 length is 14 residues. CDR1 is LNHDA, CDR2 SQIVND, per germline (reference sequence). V lost 7 bases to trimming and J lost 4 bases, with 15 bases between them. CDR3: CASTPWGDPDTQYF. CDR3 DNA: TGTGCCAGTACCCCATGGGGAGACCCAGATACGCAGTATTTT.

J is TRBJ1-5 and V is TRBV9; 9 bases line up with TRBD1. CDR3 length equals 15 residues. Germline trimming cut 0 bases from V and 6 bases from J; bases unmatched to any gene: 4. Germline V gene sequence: CDR1 SGDLS, CDR2 YYNGEE. The DNA for the CDR3 is TGTGCCAGCAGCGTAGGGACAGGGGTCGGTCAGCCCCAGCATTTT. Protein sequence: CASSVGTGVGQPQHF.

The V and J genes are TRBV7-6 and TRBJ2-3; possible D gene TRBD2, 5 bases. CDR3 length equals 16 residues. V was cut by 5 bases and J by 3 bases, with 18 bases left in between. Looked up from germline, CDR1 is SGHVS and CDR2 is FNYEAQ. The CDR3 bases are TGTGCCAGCAGCCCGCCTGAGGGAGCAGAGACAGATACGCAGTATTTT. Its translation: CASSPPEGAETDTQYF.

This chain uses TRBV27 with TRBJ1-2; D perhaps matches TRBD1 (5 bases). The CDR3 runs 15 residues. In germline, CDR1 is MNHEY, CDR2 SMNVEV (reference sequence). V was shortened by 0 bases and J by 8 bases, with 16 bases between the two germline ends. The DNA of the CDR3 is TGTGCCAGCAGTTTATCGTTTGCCAGGGTAGAGGGCTACACCTTC. It translates to CASSLSFARVEGYTF.

This clone was picked up a small number of times. The rearrangement links TRBV27 to TRBJ2-7; TRBD1 aligns across 7 bases. The CDR3 length is 13 residues. V dropped 4 bases and J dropped 6; count of bases not matched to a gene: 6. Germline lookup yields CDR1 MNHEY and CDR2 SMNVEV (reference sequence). This CDR3 is CASSSYRGGEQYF. CDR3 sequence (DNA): TGTGCCAGCAGTTCCTACAGGGGCGGCGAGCAGTACTTC.